Listed below are T cell receptor beta chains from one sample, sequenced in a study of CD8 T cells in ankylosing spondylitis. TCRdb redid the calling of the 5' RACE reads with MiXCR, one entry per CDR3 protein. The sample has about 130,000 distinct CDR3 sequences; about 7.3% are singletons. Sequenced material: blood, either unsorted or a sorted T cell fraction (not recorded which). These receptors were taken from a female donor with ankylosing spondylitis or in good health (not recorded which). Both conserved end residues are trimmed from each CDR3. A D gene is named only where the DNA matches it firmly.

D gene,J gene,V gene,CDR3 protein
TRBD1,TRBJ2-7,TRBV4-3,ASSPTGKGFEQY
TRBD1,TRBJ2-5,TRBV24-1,ATSDTNTGGAGQETQY
.,TRBJ1-6,TRBV9,ASSVNTDSPLH
.,TRBJ1-5,TRBV3-1,ASSQDRGAQPQH
.,TRBJ2-3,TRBV7-2,ASSLDMGGLSDTQY
.,TRBJ1-3,TRBV20-1,SARDRPSSGNTIY
TRBD1,TRBJ1-1,TRBV2,ASSQGARTEAF
.,TRBJ2-7,TRBV7-6,ASSLEGDTLGEQY
.,TRBJ2-7,TRBV29-1,SVIRTDAYEQY
TRBD1,TRBJ2-7,TRBV20-1,SAQDRGELEQY
.,TRBJ1-1,TRBV29-1,SVEEKGVNTEAF
TRBD2,TRBJ2-1,TRBV4-2,ASSQEAASGVAEQF
.,TRBJ1-2,TRBV5-8,ASSLDTDYGYT
.,TRBJ1-6,TRBV5-1,ASSLDLQGNSPLH
TRBD1,TRBJ1-1,TRBV5-1,ASSLMNRGLSGTEAF
.,TRBJ2-1,TRBV2,ASSESSTALSSYNEQF
TRBD2,TRBJ2-3,TRBV20-1,SAKGAGGFYTQY
.,TRBJ2-3,TRBV9,ASSRSTGGTQY
TRBD2,TRBJ2-3,TRBV11-2,ASRPRPGLAGVKDTQY
.,TRBJ1-5,TRBV6-5,ASTDPGGPQH
TRBD1,TRBJ1-2,TRBV4-1,ASSQEGQNYGYT
.,TRBJ1-2,TRBV6-2/TRBV6-3,ASSYSISSGETSIYYGYT
.,TRBJ1-1,TRBV5-1,ASSFQGFTEAF
.,TRBJ1-6,TRBV7-9,ASSSTGTNSPLH
.,TRBJ1-2,TRBV11-2,ASSLQGSGYGYT
.,TRBJ2-5,TRBV7-6,ASSLVLAAQETQY
.,TRBJ1-2,TRBV28,ASNGGVAGYT
.,TRBJ2-1,TRBV29-1,SVEVRTNSMNEQF
.,TRBJ2-7,TRBV27,ASSPSIPSSYEQY
TRBD2,TRBJ2-7,TRBV30,AWSARPGGEQY
.,TRBJ2-3,TRBV7-2,ATSETTDTQY
.,TRBJ2-6,TRBV10-3,AIRKGGHGNVSGANVLT
.,TRBJ2-2,TRBV7-8,ASSLAPYTGELF
.,TRBJ2-3,TRBV7-2,ASSSPGGGTDTQY
.,TRBJ1-2,TRBV4-1,ASSQGFMTLSYGYT
.,TRBJ2-3,TRBV7-3,ASSLSRADTQY
TRBD1,TRBJ1-2,TRBV5-1,ASNPTGQVYGYT
.,TRBJ1-5,TRBV20-1,SAVRQNQPQH
.,TRBJ1-3,TRBV5-1,ASSLGDGLLSGNTIY
.,TRBJ1-2,TRBV7-9,ASSLEAMSYGYT
.,TRBJ1-1,TRBV6-2/TRBV6-3,ASRLTGRGTEAF
.,TRBJ1-2,TRBV29-1,SVVSVAGDGYT
TRBD1,TRBJ2-7,TRBV7-9,ASSYPSGGSEQY